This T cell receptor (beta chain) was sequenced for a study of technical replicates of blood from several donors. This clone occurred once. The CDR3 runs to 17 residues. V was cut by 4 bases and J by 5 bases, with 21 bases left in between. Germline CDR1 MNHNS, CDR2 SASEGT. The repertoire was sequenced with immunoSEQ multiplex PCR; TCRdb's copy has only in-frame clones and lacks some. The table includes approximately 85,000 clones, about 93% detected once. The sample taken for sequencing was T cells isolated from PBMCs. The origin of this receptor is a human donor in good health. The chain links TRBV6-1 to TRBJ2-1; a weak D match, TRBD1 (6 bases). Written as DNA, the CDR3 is TGTGCCAGCAGTGTTTTGCCAGGGGCTCCGGGTGACAATGAGCAGTTCTTC. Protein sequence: CASSVLPGAPGDNEQFF.